The entry that follows covers one T cell receptor (beta chain) sequence. Germline V gives CDR1 MNHEY, CDR2 SVGEGT. The CDR3 covers 15 residues. TCR beta cDNA was made by 5'RACE template switching with UMIs. TCRdb re-called the 5' RACE reads; every CDR3 protein appears as one record, without DNA. Found here are 400,000 to 450,000 distinct CDR3 sequences; the top ten clones hold more than 7%. These data originate in a study of T cells expressing NK-cell markers. On the study more broadly: Seven of the eight sequenced donors were classified as HCMV-seropositive, and one was classified as seronegative.

Sequencing was carried out using blood T cells: a sorted CD56 or NKG2C T cell subset, CD4+ or CD8+ T cells, or bulk PBMC T cells (not recorded which). The sequence derives from a woman between 18 and 70 years old in good health. This chain uses TRBV6-2 or TRBV6-3 with TRBJ2-1; TCRdb outputs TRBD1, but without DNA this stays unchecked. The CDR3 loop reads CASRGRDRGINEQFF.